The 9 T cell receptor beta chains in this list originate from one sample, sequenced in a study of technical replicates of blood from several donors. Generated by immunoSEQ multiplex PCR, the TCRdb table keeps only in-frame clones and is missing some. This table holds more than 65,000 clones, more than 90% found once. Sequenced input: T cells isolated from PBMCs. Receptors were obtained from a human donor in good health.

The gene calls are TRBV11-2 and TRBJ1-1; D uncertain. Trimming cost V 0 bases and J 8 bases, with 7 bases left between them. The CDR3 is 12 amino acids. Germline CDR1 SGHAT, CDR2 FQNNGV. The DNA for the CDR3 is TGTGCCAGCAGCTTAGACGTCTCCGAAGCTTTCTTT. Its protein is CASSLDVSEAFF.

J is TRBJ2-6 and V is TRBV7-2; the match to TRBD1 covers 9 bases. Trimming took 1 base from V and 1 from J; bases not matched to a gene: 5. This CDR3 comprises 18 residues. Germline CDR1 and CDR2: SGHTA and FQGNSA. The CDR3: CASSLEGTGPSGANVLTF. The CDR3 DNA is TGTGCCAGCAGCTTAGAGGGGACAGGGCCATCTGGGGCCAACGTCCTGACTTTC.

The rearrangement joins TRBV11-2 to TRBJ2-6; D is undetermined. CDR1 is SGHAT, CDR2 FQNNGV, per germline. The CDR3 is made up of 14 amino acids. V lost 2 bases and J 16 bases, leaving 18 bases between the germline ends. The CDR3 region has the DNA TGTGCCAGCAGCTTAATTTCAGAGGTCTCTCCTCTGACTTTC. Amino acids: CASSLISEVSPLTF.

V is TRBV29-1 and J is TRBJ1-1; D may be TRBD1 (5 bases). Germline V gene lookup returns CDR1 SQVTM and CDR2 ANQGSEA. Trimming took off 3 bases at V and 1 base at J, with 9 bases between the two ends. This CDR3 has 13 residues. This CDR3 reads CSVEAQGNTEAFF. The DNA for the CDR3 is TGCAGCGTTGAGGCGCAGGGGAACACTGAAGCTTTCTTT.

The chain employs TRBV14 and TRBJ2-1, with D maybe TRBD2 (6 bases). Germline V gene lookup returns CDR1 SGHDN and CDR2 FVKESK. The CDR3 runs to 14 residues. V dropped 5 bases and J dropped 2 bases, with 10 bases sitting between them. The CDR3 here is CASSSSGAYNEQFF. CDR3 DNA: TGTGCCAGCAGCTCCTCGGGGGCCTACAATGAGCAGTTCTTC. The full variable domain, completed using reference TRBV14 and TRBJ2-1, is EAGVTQFPSHSVIEKGQTVTLRCDPISGHDNLYWYRRVMGKEIKFLLHFVKESKQDESGMPNNRFLAERTGGTYSTLKVQPAELEDSGVYFCASSSSGAYNEQFFGPGTRLTVL.

The chain recombines TRBV27 with TRBJ2-7; D is perhaps TRBD2 (6 bases). The germline gives CDR1 MNHEY, CDR2 SMNVEV (reference sequence). The CDR3 contains 16 residues. Between the trimmed V and J ends, which lost 3 bases and 0 bases, there was a span of 15 bases. The CDR3 DNA reads as TGTGCCAGCAGTTTTAAGGGGCTAGCGTACTCCTACGAGCAGTACTTC. Protein product: CASSFKGLAYSYEQYF.

V and J are TRBV13 and TRBJ2-3; D is possibly TRBD2 (6 bases). The length of the CDR3 is 16 residues. With 1 base removed from V and 3 bases from J, the gap between germline ends came to 14 bases. In germline, CDR1 is PRHDT, CDR2 FYEKMQ (reference sequence). CDR3 sequence: CASSLVVGAGTDTQYF. CDR3 DNA sequence: TGTGCCAGCAGCTTAGTGGTGGGAGCGGGTACAGATACGCAGTATTTT. The entire variable domain, with the rest obtained from reference TRBV13 and TRBJ2-3, is as follows: AAGVIQSPRHLIKEKRETATLKCYPIPRHDTVYWYQQGPGQDPQFLISFYEKMQSDKGSIPDRFSAQQFSDYHSELNMSSLELGDSALYFCASSLVVGAGTDTQYFGPGTRLTVL.

The chain joins TRBV7-2 to TRBJ1-3, with D possibly matching TRBD1 (5 bases). The germline gives CDR1 SGHTA, CDR2 FQGNSA. The CDR3 covers 15 residues. V dropped 0 bases and J dropped 2 bases, with 8 bases sitting between them. CDR3 amino acids: CASSLAPGTGNTIYF. The CDR3 DNA is TGTGCCAGCAGCTTAGCGCCAGGGACTGGAAACACCATATATTTT.

The chain recombines TRBV5-1 with TRBJ2-3; 9 bases line up with TRBD1. Germline V gene sequence: CDR1 SGHRS, CDR2 YFSETQ. This CDR3 comprises 17 residues. J lost 2 bases, V lost 2 bases, and 9 bases had no gene match. CDR3 coding DNA: TGCGCCAGCAGCTTCTCCACAGGGGGCCTAATCACAGATACGCAGTATTTT. The encoded protein is CASSFSTGGLITDTQYF.